This TCR beta chain was captured in a study of OX40 agonist ivuxolimab in advanced cancers. Across the study: Enrollees could have had prior anti-PD-1, anti-PD-L1 or anti-CTLA-4 therapy, which approximately 38% had received.

Assay used: immunoSEQ multiplex PCR; TCRdb lists only in-frame clones, some missing. Altogether some 55,000 clones are present, roughly 73% being singletons, with the ten largest covering 2% to 2.5%. The receptor was derived from an adult with an advanced solid tumor such as melanoma, head and neck, liver or kidney cancer. The material was CD4+ or CD8+ T cells sorted from blood, obtained in a trial of the OX40 agonist ivuxolimab.

The CDR3 reads CASSPPTGYNEQFF. CDR3 nucleotide sequence: TGTGCCAGCAGCCCACCGACCGGCTACAATGAGCAGTTCTTC. The chain combines TRBV7-8 with TRBJ2-1; D is uncertain. The CDR3 runs 14 residues. Germline V lookup: CDR1 SGHVS, CDR2 FQNEAQ. V gave up 5 bases and J gave up 3 bases, with 11 bases separating them.